These 9 T cell receptor beta chains were sequenced from one sample in a study of T-cell reconstitution after alpha-beta-depleted transplantation in children. Preparation of the TCRbeta library was carried out with unique molecular identifiers. TCRdb fed the PCR reads into MiXCR, producing one record per CDR3 protein. Of some 120,000 distinct CDR3 sequences detected, 20% to 25% appear once; the ten largest clones hold roughly a tenth. Sequenced material: PBMCs, mostly from graft donor cells, taken 180 days after TCRalphabeta/CD19-depleted stem cell transplant. Source of these receptors: a male patient aged 2 to 10 who had a stem cell transplant for chronic granulomatous disease, so the T cells may come from the graft donor.

This clonotype came up many times. V and J are TRBV7-8 and TRBJ2-2, with no clear D. In germline, CDR1 is SGHVS, CDR2 FQNEAQ. This CDR3 region has 15 residues. V was cut by 3 bases and J by 1 base, with 9 bases left in between. Here the CDR3 reads CASSFFHENTGELFF. The CDR3 DNA follows: TGTGCCAGCAGCTTCTTTCACGAGAACACCGGGGAGCTGTTTTTT.

The chain has TRBV18 and TRBJ2-7; 9 bases line up with TRBD2. V lost 4 bases and J lost 2; bases outside the gene matches: 12. Germline assignment: CDR1 KGHSH and CDR2 LQKENI. CDR3 length equals 17 residues. CDR3 sequence: CASSRIGASGNTYEQYF. CDR3 nucleotide sequence: TGTGCCAGCTCACGGATAGGGGCTAGCGGGAACACCTACGAGCAGTACTTC.

This clonotype was recorded at least ten times. The chain combines TRBV20-1 with TRBJ2-7; a possible D gene is TRBD2 (5 bases). The V and J ends lost 6 bases and 7 bases respectively, with 16 bases between them. The CDR3 runs 12 residues. Germline loops: CDR1 DFQATT, CDR2 SNEGSKA (reference sequence). CDR3 DNA sequence: TGCAGTGCCCACGAGGGTGTTCGGGAGCAGTACTTC. Protein product: CSAHEGVREQYF.

This chain uses TRBV20-1 with TRBJ1-2; maybe TRBD1 (5 bases). V was pared by 6 bases and J by 3 bases, with 17 bases between. The V gene's germline CDR1 is DFQATT and CDR2 SNEGSKA (reference sequence). This CDR3 contains 14 residues. The CDR3 DNA follows: TGCAGTGCGGAAAGGGGCAATTTGGACTATGGCTACACCTTC. It yields the protein CSAERGNLDYGYTF.

This chain connects TRBV20-1 to TRBJ2-1; D may be TRBD2 (5 bases). V was cut by 2 bases and J by 1 base, with 12 bases left in between. CDR3 size: 15 residues. Germline-derived CDR1 and CDR2 are DFQATT and SNEGSKA (reference sequence). In nucleotides, the CDR3 is TGCAGTGCTAGAAGCCTAGCTGGGTCCTACAATGAGCAGTTCTTC. This encodes CSARSLAGSYNEQFF.

This clonotype was seen a few times. The chain carries TRBV7-2 and TRBJ2-3, with D possibly matching TRBD1 (6 bases). V lost 1 base to trimming and J lost 4 bases, with 12 bases between them. Per germline, CDR1 SGHTA and CDR2 FQGNSA. The CDR3 is 15 amino acids. Written as DNA, the CDR3 is TGTGCCAGCAGCTTAGTCACAGGGTCGGCAGATACGCAGTATTTT. Protein sequence: CASSLVTGSADTQYF.

This clonotype was counted ten times or more. This chain uses TRBV9 with TRBJ2-1; 7 nucleotides align to TRBD2. The CDR3 totals 15 residues. CDR1 and CDR2 (germline): SGDLS, YYNGEE. V gave up 0 bases and J gave up 5 bases; unmatched junction bases: 5. CDR3 sequence: CASSVVPSGNNEQFF. Here the CDR3 DNA reads TGTGCCAGCAGCGTAGTTCCTAGCGGAAACAATGAGCAGTTCTTC.

This clonotype occurred a few times. The chain couples TRBV7-2 to TRBJ2-7, with TRBD1 matching 7 bases. The CDR3 has 15 amino acids. V lost 2 bases, J lost 0 bases, and 4 bases stayed unmatched. CDR1 and CDR2 (germline): SGHTA, FQGNSA. The CDR3 protein is CASSLKTGFSYEQYF. CDR3 in DNA: TGTGCCAGCAGCTTAAAGACAGGGTTCTCCTACGAGCAGTACTTC. Filled out from reference TRBV7-2 and TRBJ2-7, the complete variable domain reads GAGVSQSPSNKVTEKGKDVELRCDPISGHTALYWYRQSLGQGLEFLIYFQGNSAPDKSGLPSDRFSAERTGGSVSTLTIQRTQQEDSAVYLCASSLKTGFSYEQYFGPGTRLTVT.

In this sample, this clonotype turned up many times. The genes are TRBV5-1 and TRBJ2-5, with 7 bases matching TRBD1. Germline V CDR1 and CDR2: SGHRS, YFSETQ. The CDR3 loop spans 15 amino acids. Trimming at V came to 4 bases and at J to 0 bases, leaving 6 bases not matched to a gene. This CDR3 is CASSRQGLDQETQYF. In nucleotides, the CDR3 is TGCGCCAGCAGCAGACAGGGTTTGGACCAAGAGACCCAGTACTTC.